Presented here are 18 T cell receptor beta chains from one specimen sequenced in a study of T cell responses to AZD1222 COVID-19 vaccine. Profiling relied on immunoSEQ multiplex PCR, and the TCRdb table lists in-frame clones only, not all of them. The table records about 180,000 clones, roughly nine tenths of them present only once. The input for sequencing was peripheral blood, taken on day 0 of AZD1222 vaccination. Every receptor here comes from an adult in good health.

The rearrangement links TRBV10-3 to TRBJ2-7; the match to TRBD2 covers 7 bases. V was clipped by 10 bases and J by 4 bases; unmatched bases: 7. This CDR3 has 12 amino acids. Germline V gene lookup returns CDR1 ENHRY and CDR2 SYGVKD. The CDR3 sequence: CATEGTTYEQYF. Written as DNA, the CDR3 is TGTGCCACCGAGGGGACTACATACGAGCAGTACTTC.

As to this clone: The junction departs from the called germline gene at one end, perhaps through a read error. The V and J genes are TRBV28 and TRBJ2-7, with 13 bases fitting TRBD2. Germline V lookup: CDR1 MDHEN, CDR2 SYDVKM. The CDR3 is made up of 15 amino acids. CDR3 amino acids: CASRHPPGLAGDSDF. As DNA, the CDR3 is TGTGCCAGCAGACACCCACCCGGACTAGCGGGAGACTCGGACTTC.

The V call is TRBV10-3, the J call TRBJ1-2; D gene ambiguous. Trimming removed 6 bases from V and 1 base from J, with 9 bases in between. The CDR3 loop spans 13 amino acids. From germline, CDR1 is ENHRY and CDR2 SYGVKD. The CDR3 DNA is TGTGCCATCAGAGAGAGGCTTAACTATGGCTACACCTTC. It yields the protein CAIRERLNYGYTF.

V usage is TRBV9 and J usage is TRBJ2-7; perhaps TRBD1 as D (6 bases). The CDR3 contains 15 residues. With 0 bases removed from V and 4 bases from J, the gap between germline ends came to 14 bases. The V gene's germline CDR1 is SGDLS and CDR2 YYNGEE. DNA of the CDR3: TGTGCCAGCAGCGTAGGAGGGGGATCTGGTTACGAGCAGTACTTC. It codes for CASSVGGGSGYEQYF.

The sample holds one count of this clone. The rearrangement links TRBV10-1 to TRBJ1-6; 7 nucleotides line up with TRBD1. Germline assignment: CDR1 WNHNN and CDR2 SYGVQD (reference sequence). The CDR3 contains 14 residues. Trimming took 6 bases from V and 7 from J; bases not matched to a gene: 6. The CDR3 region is CASSHGTDNSPLHF. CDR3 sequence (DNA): TGCGCCAGCAGCCACGGGACAGACAATTCACCCCTCCACTTT.

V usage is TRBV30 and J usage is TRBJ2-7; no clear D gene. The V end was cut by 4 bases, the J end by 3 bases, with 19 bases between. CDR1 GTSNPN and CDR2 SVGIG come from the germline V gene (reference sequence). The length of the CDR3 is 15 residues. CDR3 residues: CAWKPRRDLGYEQYF. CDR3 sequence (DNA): TGTGCCTGGAAACCTCGGAGAGATTTAGGCTACGAGCAGTACTTC.

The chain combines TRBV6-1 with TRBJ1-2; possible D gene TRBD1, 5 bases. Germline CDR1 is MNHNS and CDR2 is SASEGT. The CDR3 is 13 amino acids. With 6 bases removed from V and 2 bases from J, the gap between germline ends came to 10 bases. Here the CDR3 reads CASRNRDNYGYTF. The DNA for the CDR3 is TGTGCCAGCAGAAACCGGGACAACTATGGCTACACCTTC.

In DNA, the CDR3 is TGCAGCGTTCGAGGGATGCTAAACACCGGGGAGCTGTTTTTT. This sequence encodes CSVRGMLNTGELFF. The chain employs TRBV29-1 and TRBJ2-2; D possibly corresponds to TRBD2 (5 bases). The CDR3 runs to 14 residues. V lost 5 bases and J 2 bases, leaving 12 bases between the germline ends. The germline gives CDR1 SQVTM, CDR2 ANQGSEA.

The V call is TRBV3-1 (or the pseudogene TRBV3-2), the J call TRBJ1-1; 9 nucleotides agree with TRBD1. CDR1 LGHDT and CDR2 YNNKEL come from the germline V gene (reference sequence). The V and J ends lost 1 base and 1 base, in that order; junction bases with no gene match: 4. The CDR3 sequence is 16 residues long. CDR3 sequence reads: CASSQVPGQGNTEAFF. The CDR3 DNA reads TGTGCCAGCAGCCAAGTTCCGGGACAGGGGAACACTGAAGCTTTCTTT.

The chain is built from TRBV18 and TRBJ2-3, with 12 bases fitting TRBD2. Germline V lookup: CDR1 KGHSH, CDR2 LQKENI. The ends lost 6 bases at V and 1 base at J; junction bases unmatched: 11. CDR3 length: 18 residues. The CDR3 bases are TGTGCCAGCTCCGCCCTTACCCGACTAGCGGGAGGCACAGATACGCAGTATTTT. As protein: CASSALTRLAGGTDTQYF. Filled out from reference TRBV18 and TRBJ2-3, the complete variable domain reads NAGVMQNPRHLVRRRGQEARLRCSPMKGHSHVYWYRQLPEEGLKFMVYLQKENIIDESGMPKERFSAEFPKEGPSILRIQQVVRGDSAAYFCASSALTRLAGGTDTQYFGPGTRLTVL.

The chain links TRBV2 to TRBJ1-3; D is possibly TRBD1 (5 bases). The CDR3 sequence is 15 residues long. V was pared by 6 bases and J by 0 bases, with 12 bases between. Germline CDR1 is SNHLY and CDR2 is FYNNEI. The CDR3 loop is CASRTDSASGNTIYF. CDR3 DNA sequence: TGTGCCAGCAGAACTGACAGTGCCTCTGGAAACACCATATATTTT.

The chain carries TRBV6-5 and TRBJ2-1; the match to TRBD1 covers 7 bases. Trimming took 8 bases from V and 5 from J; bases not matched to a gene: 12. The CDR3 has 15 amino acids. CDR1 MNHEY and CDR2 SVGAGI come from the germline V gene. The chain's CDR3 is CASGTGTALNNEQFF. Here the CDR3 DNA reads TGTGCCAGCGGTACCGGGACAGCTTTGAACAATGAGCAGTTCTTC.

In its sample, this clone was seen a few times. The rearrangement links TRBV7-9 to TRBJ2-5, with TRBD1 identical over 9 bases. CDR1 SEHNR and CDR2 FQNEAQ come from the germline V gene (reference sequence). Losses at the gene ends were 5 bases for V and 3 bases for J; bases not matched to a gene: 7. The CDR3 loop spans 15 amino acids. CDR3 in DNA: TGTGCCAGCAGCCAGACGACAGGGGGAAAAGAGACCCAGTACTTC. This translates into CASSQTTGGKETQYF.

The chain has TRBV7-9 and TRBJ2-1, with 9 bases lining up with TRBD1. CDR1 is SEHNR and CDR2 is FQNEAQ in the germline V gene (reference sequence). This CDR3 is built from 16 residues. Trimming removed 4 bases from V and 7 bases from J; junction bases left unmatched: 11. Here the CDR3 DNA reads TGTGCCAGCAGCTCCCAGTTGGGACAGGGAGGGAATGAGCAGTTCTTC. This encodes CASSSQLGQGGNEQFF.

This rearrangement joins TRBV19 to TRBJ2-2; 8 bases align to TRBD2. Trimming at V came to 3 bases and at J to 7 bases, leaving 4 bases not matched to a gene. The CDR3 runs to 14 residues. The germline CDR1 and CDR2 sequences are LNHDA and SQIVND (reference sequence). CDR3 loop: CASSMGTRVGELFF. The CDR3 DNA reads TGTGCCAGTAGTATGGGGACTAGGGTCGGGGAGCTGTTTTTT.

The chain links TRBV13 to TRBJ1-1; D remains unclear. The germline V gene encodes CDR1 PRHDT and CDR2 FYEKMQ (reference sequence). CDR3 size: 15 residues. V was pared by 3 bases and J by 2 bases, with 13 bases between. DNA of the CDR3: TGTGCCAGCAGCTTGAACCCTAGGGTAAACACTGAAGCTTTCTTT. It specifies CASSLNPRVNTEAFF.

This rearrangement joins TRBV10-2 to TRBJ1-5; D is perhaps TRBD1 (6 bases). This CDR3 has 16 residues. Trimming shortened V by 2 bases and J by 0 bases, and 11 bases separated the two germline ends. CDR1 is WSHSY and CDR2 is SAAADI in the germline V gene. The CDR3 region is CASSEGRGSSNQPQHF. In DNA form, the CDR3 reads TGCGCCAGCAGTGAGGGAAGGGGGAGTAGCAATCAGCCCCAGCATTTT.

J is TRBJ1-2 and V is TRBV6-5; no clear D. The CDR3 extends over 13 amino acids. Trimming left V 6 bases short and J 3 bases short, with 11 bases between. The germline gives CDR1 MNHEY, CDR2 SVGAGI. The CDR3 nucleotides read TGTGCCAGCAGGGAGGGAGGCCACTATGGCTACACCTTC. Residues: CASREGGHYGYTF.